Presented here are 5 T cell receptor beta chains from one specimen sequenced in a study of CD8+ T cells in alopecia areata. Documented treatment: oral pan-JAK inhibitor, 5-10 mg twice daily. Isolated RNA was reverse transcribed into cDNA used as the sequencing template. Assay: immunoSEQ multiplex PCR; the TCRdb copy retains only in-frame clones and omits some. The table includes some 190,000 clones, 60% detected once. The source material was CD4+ T cells sorted from blood, sampled at week 24, from a patient treated with tofacitinib. The receptors originated from a human donor with alopecia areata.

This clone was counted only a few times. V gene TRBV9 combines with J gene TRBJ2-1, with 8 bases matching TRBD2. The CDR3 is 15 residues long. The V segment lost 0 bases and the J segment 4 bases; nucleotides outside the gene matches: 3. Germline CDR1 is SGDLS and CDR2 is YYNGEE. The CDR3 DNA sequence: TGTGCCAGCAGCGTAGGGACGGGGGGGTACAATGAGCAGTTCTTC. This encodes CASSVGTGGYNEQFF.

This chain joins TRBV20-1 and TRBJ2-3; the D is unclear. The CDR3 is 11 residues long. Trimming shortened V by 7 bases and J by 2 bases, and 7 bases separated the two germline ends. Germline CDR1 is DFQATT and CDR2 is SNEGSKA (reference sequence). CDR3 DNA: TGCAGTGGGCGGATCACAGATACGCAGTATTTT. Translating it yields CSGRITDTQYF.

This clone was seen more than once but under ten times. The chain links TRBV11-2 to TRBJ1-5; D is perhaps TRBD1 (5 bases). Germline assignment: CDR1 SGHAT and CDR2 FQNNGV. This CDR3 contains 14 residues. V dropped 3 bases and J dropped 1 base, with 7 bases sitting between them. CDR3 region: CASSFQGSNQPQHF. The CDR3 nucleotides read TGTGCCAGCAGCTTCCAGGGAAGCAATCAGCCCCAGCATTTT.

This clone was seen a handful of times. The J gene is TRBJ2-7, the V gene TRBV11-3; possibly TRBD1 for D (5 bases). V lost 5 bases, J lost 3 bases, and 11 bases lay in between. The CDR3 spans 13 residues. Per the germline V gene, CDR1 is SGHNT and CDR2 is YENEEA. The CDR3 DNA reads TGTGCCAGCAGCCTATCCAGGGACTACGAGCAGTACTTC. It encodes CASSLSRDYEQYF.

This clone was counted a single time. The V call is TRBV23-1, the J call TRBJ2-5; D gene uncertain. TRBV23-1 is an ORF, with its function uncertain. The CDR3 spans 17 residues. Trimming left V 4 bases short and J 1 base short, with 19 bases between. This chain's CDR3 is CASSRYRGPRFQETQYF. In nucleotides, the CDR3 is TGCGCCAGCAGTCGTTATCGAGGACCAAGATTCCAAGAGACCCAGTACTTC.